The present T cell receptor (beta chain) was sequenced within a study of shared clonotypes between healthy human individuals. Cells designated naive CD8 were CD45RO-negative and were positively selected for CCR7, with terminally differentiated effector memory CD45RA+ cells excluded. The junction had 5 bases not matched to a gene; V was cut back by 4 bases and J by 3 bases. Germline V gene lookup returns CDR1 SEHNR and CDR2 FQNEAQ (reference sequence). This CDR3 has 15 amino acids. Sequencing was performed with immunoSEQ multiplex PCR; in TCRdb, only in-frame clones are kept and a portion is missing. The sample consists of about 2.1 million clones, 93% of them appearing once.

V usage is TRBV7-9 and J usage is TRBJ2-1; 8 nucleotides match TRBD1. The TCR sequence derives from a man aged 18 to 29 in good health. Some clones in this sample may be carry-over from other donors' samples. The source material was naive CD8+ T cells from PBMCs. CDR3 region: CASSSGQGLYNEQFF. The CDR3 nucleotides are TGTGCCAGCAGCTCAGGACAGGGACTCTACAATGAGCAGTTCTTC. The whole variable domain, remainder taken from reference TRBV7-9 and TRBJ2-1, is DTGVSQNPRHKITKRGQNVTFRCDPISEHNRLYWYRQTLGQGPEFLTYFQNEAQLEKSRLLSDRFSAERPKGSFSTLEIQRTEQGDSAMYLCASSSGQGLYNEQFFGPGTRLTVL.